A single sample gave rise to the 16 T cell receptor beta chains below, sequenced in a study of T cell clones after liver transplantation. Produced via immunoSEQ multiplex PCR; TCRdb's table is partial and in-frame only. This sample has tens of thousands of clones; about 88% occur once, and the top ten carry roughly 2.6%. The sequenced sample was CD4+ T cells from blood, obtained before liver transplant. The receptors stem from a human donor who received a liver transplant.

This chain joins TRBV4-1 and TRBJ1-3; 10 bases match TRBD1. The CDR3 runs 15 residues. Germline V gene lookup returns CDR1 MGHRA and CDR2 YSYEKL. V shed 10 bases, J shed 6 bases, and the junction held 12 bases outside the gene matches. The DNA of the CDR3 is TGCGCCACCGCTCGGGGGGGACAGGGGACAAACACCATATATTTT. Protein product: CATARGGQGTNTIYF.

The chain is built from TRBV7-3 and TRBJ2-2; 13 bases are shared with TRBD2. Germline loops: CDR1 SGHTA, CDR2 FQGTGA. With 4 bases clipped from V and 2 bases from J, the junction kept 1 base outside the gene matches. The CDR3 has 16 amino acids. Here the CDR3 reads CASSSGLAGNTGELFF. The CDR3, as DNA: TGTGCCAGCAGCTCGGGACTAGCGGGAAACACCGGGGAGCTGTTTTTT.

The chain carries TRBV7-9 and TRBJ2-7; TRBD2 matches at 11 bases. Per the germline V gene, CDR1 is SEHNR and CDR2 is FQNEAQ (reference sequence). Trimming at V came to 1 base and at J to 5 bases, leaving 4 bases not matched to a gene. CDR3 size: 15 residues. This CDR3 reads CASSLESSGRDEQYF. CDR3 nucleotides: TGTGCCAGCAGCTTAGAGAGTAGCGGGAGGGACGAGCAGTACTTC.

The table lists this clone with a count of one. This chain links TRBV6-1 with TRBJ2-2; D is undetermined. Germline CDR1 is MNHNS and CDR2 is SASEGT. The CDR3 extends over 18 amino acids. V was pared by 2 bases and J by 2 bases, with 18 bases between. CDR3 amino acids: CASSEFRLSSVNTGELFF. CDR3 coding DNA: TGTGCCAGCAGTGAATTTCGTCTTTCCTCCGTAAACACCGGGGAGCTGTTTTTT.

The chain links TRBV7-8 to TRBJ1-5; D is ambiguous. The V end lost 8 bases, the J end lost 4 bases, and 18 bases lay between the germline ends. The CDR3 runs to 15 residues. Germline values: CDR1 SGHVS, CDR2 FQNEAQ. The CDR3 reads CASQLGATGNQPQHF. In DNA form, the CDR3 reads TGTGCCAGCCAGCTTGGTGCAACTGGGAATCAGCCCCAGCATTTT. The entire variable domain, with the rest obtained from reference TRBV7-8 and TRBJ1-5, is as follows: GAGVSQSPRYKVAKRGQDVALRCDPISGHVSLFWYQQALGQGPEFLTYFQNEAQLDKSGLPSDRFFAERPEGSVSTLKIQRTQQEDSAVYLCASQLGATGNQPQHFGDGTRLSIL.

V is TRBV6-1 and J is TRBJ1-2; D call uncertain. This CDR3 is built from 14 residues. Germline CDR1 reads MNHNS; CDR2 reads SASEGT. Deletions cut 0 bases from V and 6 bases from J, with 11 bases between. The CDR3 DNA reads TGTGCCAGCAGTGAAGCAGGGAGGACCCATGGCTACACCTTC. Its translation: CASSEAGRTHGYTF.

The CDR3 here is CASSLSGSSYNEQFF. Here the CDR3 DNA reads TGTGCCAGCAGCTTAAGCGGGAGCTCCTACAATGAGCAGTTCTTC. The chain has TRBV7-9 and TRBJ2-1; 8 bases match TRBD2. The germline gives CDR1 SEHNR, CDR2 FQNEAQ (reference sequence). The junction had 0 bases not matched to a gene; V was cut back by 2 bases and J by 0 bases. This CDR3 is built from 15 residues.

The chain links TRBV10-3 to TRBJ2-7; 8 bases are shared with TRBD2. This CDR3 has 11 amino acids. Germline CDR1 ENHRY, CDR2 SYGVKD. V lost 4 bases, J lost 7 bases, and 0 bases stayed unmatched. The DNA of the CDR3 is TGTGCCATCAGTGCGGGGGGGGAGCAGTACTTC. Amino acids: CAISAGGEQYF.

The rearrangement uses TRBV7-9 and TRBJ1-5; D not resolved. The V gene's germline CDR1 is SEHNR and CDR2 FQNEAQ (reference sequence). The CDR3 totals 12 residues. The ends were cut back, 3 bases at V and 8 bases at J, with 8 bases in the middle. The CDR3 nucleotides are TGTGCCAGCAGCTTGGAGGATAAGCCCCAGCATTTT. Translating gives CASSLEDKPQHF.

V and J are TRBV5-4 and TRBJ1-1; a weak D match, TRBD1 (5 bases). V was cut by 6 bases and J by 6 bases, with 15 bases left in between. The CDR3 contains 13 residues. Germline V gene lookup returns CDR1 SGHNT and CDR2 YYREEE (reference sequence). CDR3 region: CASNPQGRPEAFF. The CDR3 DNA reads as TGTGCCAGCAACCCGCAGGGTAGACCTGAAGCTTTCTTT. Filled out from reference TRBV5-4 and TRBJ1-1, the complete variable domain reads ETGVTQSPTHLIKTRGQQVTLRCSSQSGHNTVSWYQQALGQGPQFIFQYYREEENGRGNFPPRFSGLQFPNYSSELNVNALELDDSALYLCASNPQGRPEAFFGQGTRLTVV.

The chain has TRBV21-1 and TRBJ2-3. TRBV21-1 is classified as a pseudogene. The length of the CDR3 is 14 residues. The DNA of the CDR3 is TGTGCCAGCAGCGCCATCCTTAGCACAGATACGCAGTATTTT. Its protein product is CASSAILSTDTQYF.

The J gene is TRBJ2-1, the V gene TRBV5-1, with no clear D. V dropped 4 bases and J dropped 5 bases, with 10 bases sitting between them. Germline V gives CDR1 SGHRS, CDR2 YFSETQ. There are 13 residues in the CDR3. The CDR3 DNA reads as TGCGCCAGCAGCAACCCGGTAGACAATGAGCAGTTCTTC. Its translation: CASSNPVDNEQFF.

This clone was seen a single time. This chain uses TRBV9 with TRBJ2-5; 11 positions match TRBD2. The V gene end was trimmed by 0 bases and the J gene end by 10 bases; junction bases not matched to a gene: 5. Germline CDR1 is SGDLS and CDR2 is YYNGEE. The CDR3 totals 14 residues. This CDR3 is CASSVGTSGSNQYF. The CDR3 bases are TGTGCCAGCAGCGTAGGGACTAGCGGGTCCAACCAGTACTTC. Looking up the rest from reference TRBV9 and TRBJ2-5 gives the full variable domain: DSGVTQTPKHLITATGQRVTLRCSPRSGDLSVYWYQQSLDQGLQFLIQYYNGEERAKGNILERFSAQQFPDLHSELNLSSLELGDSALYFCASSVGTSGSNQYFGPGTRLLVL.

Notes on this clone: Other DNA sequences within the sample encode an identical CDR3. The J gene is TRBJ2-7, the V gene TRBV28; possible D gene TRBD1, 6 bases. Trimming removed 7 bases at V and 4 bases at J, with 11 bases between. The CDR3 spans 12 residues. The germline V gene encodes CDR1 MDHEN and CDR2 SYDVKM. CDR3 sequence reads: CASTKGVYEQYF. CDR3 DNA: TGTGCCAGCACCAAGGGGGTTTACGAGCAGTACTTC. Using reference TRBV28 and TRBJ2-7 for the parts outside the CDR3, the full variable domain is DVKVTQSSRYLVKRTGEKVFLECVQDMDHENMFWYRQDPGLGLRLIYFSYDVKMKEKGDIPEGYSVSREKKERFSLILESASTNQTSMYLCASTKGVYEQYFGPGTRLTVT.

The chain uses TRBV6-6 and TRBJ1-2, with TRBD1 matching 8 bases. The CDR3 is made up of 13 amino acids. Trimming removed 1 base from V and 7 bases from J; junction bases left unmatched: 2. CDR1 is MNHNY, CDR2 SVGAGI, per germline (reference sequence). DNA of the CDR3: TGTGCCAGCAGTTACTTCGACAGGGGTGGCTACACCTTC. Its protein product is CASSYFDRGGYTF.

The chain uses TRBV27 and TRBJ2-5; possible D gene TRBD2, 6 bases. Germline V lookup: CDR1 MNHEY, CDR2 SMNVEV (reference sequence). V was clipped by 6 bases and J by 7 bases, with 15 bases between them. This CDR3 comprises 13 residues. The CDR3 sequence is CASSPGVGWTQYF. CDR3 DNA: TGTGCCAGCAGCCCGGGGGTGGGATGGACCCAGTACTTC.